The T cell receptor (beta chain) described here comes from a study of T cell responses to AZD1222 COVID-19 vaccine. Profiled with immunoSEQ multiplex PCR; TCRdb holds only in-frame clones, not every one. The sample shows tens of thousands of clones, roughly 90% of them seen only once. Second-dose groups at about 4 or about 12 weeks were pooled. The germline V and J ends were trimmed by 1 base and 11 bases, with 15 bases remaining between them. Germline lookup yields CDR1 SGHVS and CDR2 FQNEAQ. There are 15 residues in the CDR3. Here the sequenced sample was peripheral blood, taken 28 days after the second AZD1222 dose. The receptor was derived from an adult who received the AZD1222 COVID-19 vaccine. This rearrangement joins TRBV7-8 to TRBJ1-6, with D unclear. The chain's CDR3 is CASSLVVSGSTPLHF. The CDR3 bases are TGTGCCAGCAGCTTAGTTGTATCCGGGTCAACACCCCTCCACTTT.